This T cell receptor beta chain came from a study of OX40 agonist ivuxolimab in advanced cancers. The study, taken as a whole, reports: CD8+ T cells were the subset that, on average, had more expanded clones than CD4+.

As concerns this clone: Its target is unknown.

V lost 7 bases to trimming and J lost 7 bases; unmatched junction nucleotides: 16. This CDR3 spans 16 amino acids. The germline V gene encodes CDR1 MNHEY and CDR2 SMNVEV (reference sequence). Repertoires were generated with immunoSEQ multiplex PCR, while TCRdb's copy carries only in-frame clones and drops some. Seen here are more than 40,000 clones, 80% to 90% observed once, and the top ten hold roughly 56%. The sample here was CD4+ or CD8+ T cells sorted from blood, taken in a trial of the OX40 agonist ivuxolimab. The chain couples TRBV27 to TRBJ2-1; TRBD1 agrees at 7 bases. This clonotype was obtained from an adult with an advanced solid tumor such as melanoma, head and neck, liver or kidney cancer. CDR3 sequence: CASTNYRDSNLNEQFF. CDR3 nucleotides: TGTGCCAGCACCAATTACCGGGACAGCAACCTTAATGAGCAGTTCTTC.